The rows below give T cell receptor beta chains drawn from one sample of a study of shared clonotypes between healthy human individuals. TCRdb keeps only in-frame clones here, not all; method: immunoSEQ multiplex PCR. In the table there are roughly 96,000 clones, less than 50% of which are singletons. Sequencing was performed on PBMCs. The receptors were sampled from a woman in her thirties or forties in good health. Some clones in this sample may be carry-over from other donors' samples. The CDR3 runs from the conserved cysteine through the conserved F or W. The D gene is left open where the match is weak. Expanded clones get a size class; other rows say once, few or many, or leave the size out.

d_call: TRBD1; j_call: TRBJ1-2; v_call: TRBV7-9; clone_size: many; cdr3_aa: CASSYPGGADYGYTF; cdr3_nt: TGTGCCAGCAGCTACCCAGGGGGCGCGGACTATGGCTACACCTTC
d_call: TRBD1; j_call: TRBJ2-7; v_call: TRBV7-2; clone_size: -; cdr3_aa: CASSRYRGQDEQYF; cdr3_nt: TGTGCCAGCAGCCGTTACAGGGGGCAAGACGAGCAGTACTTC
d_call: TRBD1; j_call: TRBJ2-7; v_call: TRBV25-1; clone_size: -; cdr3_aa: CASSERQGYYEQYF; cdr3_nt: TGTGCCAGCAGTGAAAGACAGGGATACTACGAGCAGTACTTC
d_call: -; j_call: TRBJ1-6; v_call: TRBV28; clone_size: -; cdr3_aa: CVSSLKSSALHF; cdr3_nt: TGTGTCAGCAGTTTAAAAAGTTCGGCCCTCCACTTT
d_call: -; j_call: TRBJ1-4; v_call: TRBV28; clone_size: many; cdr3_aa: CASRLNEKLFF; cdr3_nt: TGTGCCAGCAGGCTAAATGAAAAACTGTTTTTT
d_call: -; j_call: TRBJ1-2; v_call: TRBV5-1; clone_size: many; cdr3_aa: CASSLAGRSVYGYTF; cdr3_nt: TGCGCCAGCAGCTTGGCGGGGAGGTCGGTATATGGCTACACCTTC
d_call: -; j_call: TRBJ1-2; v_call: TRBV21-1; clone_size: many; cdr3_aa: CASTPRLGQGYGYTF; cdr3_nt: TGTGCCAGCACCCCAAGATTAGGACAGGGCTATGGCTACACCTTC
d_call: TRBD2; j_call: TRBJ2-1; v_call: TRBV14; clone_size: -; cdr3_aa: CASGRTSGRIDEQFF; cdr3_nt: TGTGCCAGCGGACGGACTAGCGGGAGGATCGATGAGCAGTTCTTC
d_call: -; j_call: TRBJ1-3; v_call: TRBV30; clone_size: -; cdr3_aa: CAWTLGQVSGNTIYF; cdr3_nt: TGTGCCTGGACCCTCGGGCAGGTCTCTGGAAACACCATATATTTT
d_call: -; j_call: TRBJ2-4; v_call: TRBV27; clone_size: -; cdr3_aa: CARGLSSRIQYF; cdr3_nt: TGTGCCAGAGGATTAAGTTCTCGGATTCAGTACTTC
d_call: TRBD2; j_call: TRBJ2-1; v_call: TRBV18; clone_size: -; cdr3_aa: CASSPLAGGYNEQFF; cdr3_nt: TGTGCCAGCTCACCACTAGCGGGAGGATATAATGAGCAGTTCTTC
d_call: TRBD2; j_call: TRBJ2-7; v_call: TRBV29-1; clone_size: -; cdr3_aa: CSVQKREGFYEQYF; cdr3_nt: TGCAGCGTTCAAAAGCGGGAGGGTTTCTACGAGCAGTACTTC
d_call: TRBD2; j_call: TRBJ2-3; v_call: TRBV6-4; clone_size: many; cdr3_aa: CASSRLAGQGDTQYF; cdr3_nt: TGTGCCAGCAGTCGACTAGCGGGACAGGGAGATACGCAGTATTTT
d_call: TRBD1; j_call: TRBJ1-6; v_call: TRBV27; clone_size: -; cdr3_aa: CAGSTSRDRGSPLHF; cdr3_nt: TGTGCCGGCAGTACGTCCCGGGACAGGGGCTCACCCCTCCACTTT
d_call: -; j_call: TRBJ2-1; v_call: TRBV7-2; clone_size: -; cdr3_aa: CASSRGGDNEQFF; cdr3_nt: TGTGCCAGCTCAAGGGGGGGAGACAATGAGCAATTCTTC
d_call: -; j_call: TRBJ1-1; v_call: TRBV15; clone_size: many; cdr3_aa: CATSRVVGNTEAFF; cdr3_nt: TGTGCCACCAGCAGAGTGGTGGGGAACACTGAAGCTTTCTTT
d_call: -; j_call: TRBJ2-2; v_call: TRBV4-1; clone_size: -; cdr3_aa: CASSQDHGSTGELFF; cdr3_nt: TGTGCCAGCAGCCAAGATCACGGGAGTACCGGGGAGCTGTTTTTT
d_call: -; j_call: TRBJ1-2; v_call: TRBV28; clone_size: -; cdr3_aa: CASSQGFIRGYTF; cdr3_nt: TGTGCCAGCAGTCAGGGGTTCATAAGGGGCTACACCTTC
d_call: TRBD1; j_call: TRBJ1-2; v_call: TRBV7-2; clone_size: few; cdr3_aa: CASNPGGQGDYGYTF; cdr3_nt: TGTGCCAGCAACCCCGGGGGACAGGGAGACTATGGCTACACCTTC
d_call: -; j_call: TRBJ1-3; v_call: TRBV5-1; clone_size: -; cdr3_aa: CASSIYRDPGNTIYF; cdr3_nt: TGCGCCAGCAGCATCTACAGGGATCCTGGAAACACCATATATTTT
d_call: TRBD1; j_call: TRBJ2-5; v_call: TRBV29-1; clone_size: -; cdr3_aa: CSVEESWTGRGTQYF; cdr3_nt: TGCAGCGTTGAAGAAAGTTGGACAGGGAGAGGGACCCAGTACTTC
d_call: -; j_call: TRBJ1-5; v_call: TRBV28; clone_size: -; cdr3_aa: CASSLGRIGLPQHF; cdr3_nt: TGTGCCAGCAGTTTGGGCCGGATAGGACTGCCCCAGCATTTT
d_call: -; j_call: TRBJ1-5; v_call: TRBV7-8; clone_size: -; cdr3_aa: CASSLYEGMSNQPQHF; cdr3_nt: TGTGCCAGCAGCTTATACGAGGGTATGAGCAATCAGCCCCAGCATTTT
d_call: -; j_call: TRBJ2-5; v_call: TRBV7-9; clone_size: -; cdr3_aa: CASSAQETQYF; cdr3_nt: TGTGCCAGCAGCGCACAAGAGACCCAGTACTTC
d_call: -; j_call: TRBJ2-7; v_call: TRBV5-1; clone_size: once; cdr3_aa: CASSLEGYEQYF; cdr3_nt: TGCGCCAGCAGCTTAGAGGGTTACGAGCAGTACTTC
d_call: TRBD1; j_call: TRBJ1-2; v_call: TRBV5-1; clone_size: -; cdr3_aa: CASSLTGNGYGYTF; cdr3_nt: TGCGCCAGCAGCCTGACAGGGAACGGCTACGGCTACACCTTC
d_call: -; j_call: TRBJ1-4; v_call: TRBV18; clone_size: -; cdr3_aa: CASSPVPTNEKLFF; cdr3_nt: TGTGCCAGCTCACCGGTCCCCACTAATGAAAAACTGTTTTTT
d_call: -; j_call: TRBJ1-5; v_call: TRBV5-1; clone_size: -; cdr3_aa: CASSLGGRQPQHF; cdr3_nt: TGCGCCAGCAGCTTGGGGGGGCGTCAGCCCCAGCATTTT